This entry lists 19 T cell receptor beta chains sequenced from one sample in a study of blood T cell repertoires in COVID-19. TCRdb keeps only in-frame clones here, not all; method: immunoSEQ multiplex PCR. The sample lists some 340,000 clones; roughly four fifths were seen once. The sequenced material came from PBMCs or T cells enriched from blood (not recorded which). These receptors all stem from a woman aged 45-60 years who had recovered from COVID-19.

The chain carries TRBV5-4 and TRBJ2-2, with 13 bases matching TRBD2. Per the germline V gene, CDR1 is SGHNT and CDR2 is YYREEE (reference sequence). V trimming: 4 bases; J trimming: 7 bases; junction bases outside the gene matches: 7. This CDR3 has 16 amino acids. The CDR3, as DNA: TGTGCCAGCAGCAGTGGACTAGCGGGAGTTGTCGGGGAGCTGTTTTTT. Amino acid sequence: CASSSGLAGVVGELFF.

The CDR3 DNA reads TGTGCCAGCAGCTTAGTAGAGCGCAATCAGCCCCAGCATTTT. Translation gives CASSLVERNQPQHF. The chain recombines TRBV2 with TRBJ1-5; D gene ambiguous. CDR1 and CDR2 (germline): SNHLY, FYNNEI. With 6 bases removed from V and 2 bases from J, the gap between germline ends came to 11 bases. This CDR3 has 14 residues.

This chain connects TRBV6-2 or TRBV6-3 to TRBJ1-2, with D possibly matching TRBD1 (5 bases). Looked up from germline, CDR1 is MNHEY and CDR2 is SVGEGT. V lost 8 bases and J 10 bases, leaving 14 bases between the germline ends. The CDR3 spans 11 residues. The CDR3 nucleotides are TGTGCCAGCGGCCCCAGGGTTGACTACACCTTC. This encodes CASGPRVDYTF.

The chain uses TRBV11-2 and TRBJ2-3, with TRBD2 matching over 7 bases. The CDR3 spans 14 residues. The J segment lost 8 bases and the V segment lost 5 bases, leaving 10 bases of the junction unmatched. Per germline, CDR1 SGHAT and CDR2 FQNNGV. The DNA of the CDR3 is TGTGCCAGCAGCCAGCGGGGACTTAAGGGTACGCAGTATTTT. The encoded protein is CASSQRGLKGTQYF.

The chain links TRBV7-9 to TRBJ1-1; D possibly corresponds to TRBD1 (6 bases). The germline V and J ends were trimmed by 3 bases and 1 base, with 9 bases remaining between them. Germline V gene lookup returns CDR1 SEHNR and CDR2 FQNEAQ (reference sequence). The CDR3 extends over 14 amino acids. The CDR3 coding sequence is TGTGCCAGCAGCTTTCAGGGGCCGAACACTGAAGCTTTCTTT. Translating it yields CASSFQGPNTEAFF.

The rearrangement links TRBV30 to TRBJ2-1, with 9 bases matching TRBD2. The CDR3 length is 14 residues. The J segment lost 8 bases and the V segment lost 0 bases, leaving 5 bases of the junction unmatched. The germline V gene has CDR1 GTSNPN and CDR2 SVGIG (reference sequence). The CDR3 here is CAWSVLRLADEQFF. In DNA, the CDR3 is TGTGCCTGGAGTGTACTTAGACTAGCGGATGAGCAGTTCTTC.

The gene calls are TRBV21-1 and TRBJ1-3; the DNA was not used to check the table's D call, TRBD1. TRBV21-1 is reported as a pseudogene. This CDR3 comprises 15 residues. The CDR3 nucleotides are TGTGCCAGCAGCCCGGGACAGGGACATCGAAACACCATATATTTT. It specifies CASSPGQGHRNTIYF.

The rearrangement links TRBV5-1 to TRBJ2-7; no clear D. CDR1 is SGHRS and CDR2 is YFSETQ in the germline V gene. The germline V and J ends were trimmed by 4 bases and 3 bases, with 14 bases remaining between them. This CDR3 is built from 14 residues. For the CDR3, the DNA is TGCGCCAGCAGCGTCCTCGACATCAACTACGAGCAGTACTTC. Its translation: CASSVLDINYEQYF.

CDR3 protein: CASSKTMGGGQGNQPQHF. The CDR3, as DNA: TGTGCCAGCAGTAAAACAATGGGTGGGGGACAGGGAAATCAGCCCCAGCATTTT. The V call is TRBV28, the J call TRBJ1-5, with 9 bases fitting TRBD1. V shed 5 bases, J shed 4 bases, and the junction held 15 bases outside the gene matches. The germline gives CDR1 MDHEN, CDR2 SYDVKM. This CDR3 has 18 amino acids.

This sequence joins TRBV9 and TRBJ1-6; 8 bases line up with TRBD1. This CDR3 contains 16 residues. V lost 4 bases, J lost 10 bases, and 13 bases stayed unmatched. The V gene's germline CDR1 is SGDLS and CDR2 YYNGEE. The CDR3 region has the DNA TGTGCCAGCAGCTCAGTGGCAGGGGGCTCGAACTCACCCCTCCACTTT. Protein sequence: CASSSVAGGSNSPLHF.

The chain employs TRBV6-5 and TRBJ2-2, with TRBD1 identical over 10 bases. The CDR3 totals 14 residues. Unmatched junction bases numbered 8, after V lost 8 bases and J lost 8 bases. Germline V gene sequence: CDR1 MNHEY, CDR2 SVGAGI. CDR3 in DNA: TGTGCCAGCGGGGACAGGGGAGTATCTGGGGAGCTGTTTTTT. It translates to CASGDRGVSGELFF.

V is TRBV5-8 and J is TRBJ1-1, with D perhaps TRBD1 (5 bases). Germline lookup yields CDR1 SGHTS and CDR2 YDEGEE. The CDR3 runs to 13 residues. Trimming pared 1 base from V and 11 bases from J, leaving 15 bases between. In nucleotides, the CDR3 is TGTGCCAGCAGCTTGATCCGTGGGGGGGATGCTTTCTTT. This sequence encodes CASSLIRGGDAFF.

The chain has TRBV6-2 or TRBV6-3 and TRBJ1-4; D call uncertain. The CDR3 runs to 12 residues. Germline values: CDR1 MNHEY, CDR2 SVGEGT. V was shortened by 6 bases and J by 8 bases, with 10 bases between the two germline ends. Written as DNA, the CDR3 is TGTGCCAGCAGCACCCTAGACGAAAAACTGTTTTTT. Its translation: CASSTLDEKLFF.

This clone was observed once. The DNA for the CDR3 is TGTGCCAGCAGCCTCCCCCCGGCAGGCGACTATGGCTACACCTTC. This translates into CASSLPPAGDYGYTF. The gene calls are TRBV7-2 and TRBJ1-2; D gene uncertain. Trimming removed 5 bases at V and 3 bases at J, with 16 bases between. Germline V lookup: CDR1 SGHTA, CDR2 FQGNSA. This CDR3 spans 15 amino acids.

This chain links TRBV29-1 with TRBJ1-2, with 8 bases lining up with TRBD1. This CDR3 is 13 amino acids long. V gave up 7 bases and J gave up 5 bases; unmatched junction bases: 9. Germline-derived CDR1 and CDR2 are SQVTM and ANQGSEA. DNA of the CDR3: TGCAGCGCTACAATAACAGGGGGGTATGGCTACACCTTC. Translating it yields CSATITGGYGYTF.

The chain couples TRBV11-3 to TRBJ1-2; no clear D. The CDR3 is made up of 17 amino acids. Between the trimmed V and J ends, which lost 4 bases and 2 bases, there was a span of 20 bases. Germline CDR1 is SGHNT and CDR2 is YENEEA. CDR3 sequence: CASSSLLGSSRNYGYTF. Written as DNA, the CDR3 is TGTGCCAGCAGCTCCCTCCTAGGTTCCTCAAGGAACTATGGCTACACCTTC.

This chain joins TRBV3-1 (or the pseudogene TRBV3-2) and TRBJ1-3; D is ambiguous. V gave up 1 base and J gave up 1 base, with 11 bases separating them. The CDR3 runs 16 residues. Germline V lookup: CDR1 LGHDT, CDR2 YNNKEL (reference sequence). In DNA form, the CDR3 reads TGTGCCAGCAGCCAAGGTTTCGGTTGGTCTGGAAACACCATATATTTT. Its protein product is CASSQGFGWSGNTIYF.

This clone has just one count. Other DNA sequences in the same sample also yield this CDR3. V gene TRBV4-1 combines with J gene TRBJ1-1; TRBD1 aligns across 9 bases. In germline, CDR1 is MGHRA, CDR2 YSYEKL. V lost 2 bases to trimming and J lost 2 bases; unmatched junction nucleotides: 0. The length of the CDR3 is 14 residues. CDR3 sequence reads: CASSQTGGNTEAFF. In DNA form, the CDR3 reads TGCGCCAGCAGCCAAACAGGGGGCAACACTGAAGCTTTCTTT.

The table lists this clone with a few counts. The chain carries TRBV6-5 and TRBJ2-3; TRBD1 aligns across 11 bases. Trimming took 5 bases from V and 5 from J; bases not matched to a gene: 6. CDR3 size: 15 residues. The V gene's germline CDR1 is MNHEY and CDR2 SVGAGI. DNA for the CDR3: TGTGCCAGCAGTCTATCGGGACAGGGGGTAGATACGCAGTATTTT. Encoded protein: CASSLSGQGVDTQYF.